Presented here are 28 T cell receptor beta chains from one specimen sequenced in a study of CD8 T cells in Susac syndrome. A quantity of roughly 0.5 to 1 ug RNA underwent reverse transcription using random hexamers. TCRdb analysed the immunoSEQ multiplex PCR reads with MiXCR anew, one entry per CDR3 protein. Here the sample spans about 180,000 distinct CDR3 sequences, around 94% being singletons. Sequenced input: CD4+ T cells from PBMCs. These TCRs come from a human donor with Susac syndrome.

The chain links TRBV9 to TRBJ1-2, with D maybe TRBD1 (5 bases). The CDR3 loop spans 13 amino acids. In germline, CDR1 is SGDLS, CDR2 YYNGEE. Deletions cut 2 bases from V and 6 bases from J, with 11 bases between. CDR3 DNA: TGTGCCAGCAGCGTGACAGTTACCCATGGCTACACCTTC. Residues: CASSVTVTHGYTF. Filled out from reference TRBV9 and TRBJ1-2, the complete variable domain reads DSGVTQTPKHLITATGQRVTLRCSPRSGDLSVYWYQQSLDQGLQFLIQYYNGEERAKGNILERFSAQQFPDLHSELNLSSLELGDSALYFCASSVTVTHGYTFGSGTRLTVV.

This chain uses TRBV3-1 with TRBJ2-1; 8 bases match TRBD1. The germline gives CDR1 LGHDT, CDR2 YNNKEL (reference sequence). CDR3 length equals 15 residues. The trim removed 1 base at V and 7 bases at J, leaving 6 bases unmatched. CDR3 nucleotides: TGTGCCAGCAGCCAAGGACAGGGGAGAGGGAATGAGCAGTTCTTC. Amino acid sequence: CASSQGQGRGNEQFF.

The rearrangement joins TRBV4-1 to TRBJ1-5; D is unresolved. V was shortened by 0 bases and J by 15 bases, with 15 bases between the two germline ends. Germline V gives CDR1 MGHRA, CDR2 YSYEKL. The CDR3 extends over 13 amino acids. The CDR3 sequence is CASSQDWGTMRHF. The DNA of the CDR3 is TGCGCCAGCAGCCAAGATTGGGGAACCATGAGGCATTTT.

This chain connects TRBV6-5 to TRBJ2-7; 12 positions match TRBD2. This CDR3 region has 17 residues. V was clipped by 0 bases and J by 6 bases; unmatched bases: 9. CDR1 and CDR2 (germline): MNHEY, SVGAGI. CDR3 sequence (DNA): TGTGCCAGCAGTTACTCTGGACTAGCGGGAAATCGAGCCGAGCAGTACTTC. Its translation: CASSYSGLAGNRAEQYF.

The chain recombines TRBV7-9 with TRBJ2-5; D remains unclear. Trimming took off 4 bases at V and 3 bases at J, with 12 bases between the two ends. In germline, CDR1 is SEHNR, CDR2 FQNEAQ (reference sequence). This CDR3 has 14 amino acids. The CDR3 is CASSSLAKKETQYF. The CDR3 DNA reads as TGTGCCAGCAGCTCACTGGCCAAGAAAGAGACCCAGTACTTC. Based on the CDR3 plus reference TRBV7-9 and TRBJ2-5, the full variable domain is DTGVSQNPRHKITKRGQNVTFRCDPISEHNRLYWYRQTLGQGPEFLTYFQNEAQLEKSRLLSDRFSAERPKGSFSTLEIQRTEQGDSAMYLCASSSLAKKETQYFGPGTRLLVL.

The chain employs TRBV6-4 and TRBJ2-1, with TRBD2 identical over 11 bases. V gave up 4 bases and J gave up 7 bases; unmatched junction bases: 6. CDR1 and CDR2 (germline): MRHNA, SNTAGT. This CDR3 comprises 15 residues. In DNA, the CDR3 is TGTGCCAGCAGTGCACTAGCGGGAGTACTGAATGAGCAGTTCTTC. It yields the protein CASSALAGVLNEQFF.

The chain uses TRBV5-1 and TRBJ2-5; perhaps D is TRBD1 or TRBD2 (5 bases each). Germline CDR1 SGHRS, CDR2 YFSETQ. The CDR3 is 14 amino acids. V was shortened by 0 bases and J by 3 bases, with 9 bases between the two germline ends. DNA of the CDR3: TGCGCCAGCAGCTTGGACCAGGGAGAAGAGACCCAGTACTTC. It translates to CASSLDQGEETQYF.

The chain has TRBV20-1 and TRBJ1-5, with 10 bases fitting TRBD1. The length of the CDR3 is 12 residues. The V segment lost 6 bases and the J segment 6 bases; nucleotides outside the gene matches: 2. Germline loops: CDR1 DFQATT, CDR2 SNEGSKA (reference sequence). CDR3 DNA sequence: TGCAGTGCCAGGGACAGGGGTCAGCCCCAGCATTTT. Amino acids: CSARDRGQPQHF.

The genes are TRBV20-1 and TRBJ2-1; 9 bases fit TRBD2. The V gene's germline CDR1 is DFQATT and CDR2 SNEGSKA (reference sequence). This CDR3 has 14 residues. The J segment lost 7 bases and the V segment lost 2 bases, leaving 6 bases of the junction unmatched. The CDR3 reads CSARMRGGWNEQFF. CDR3 coding DNA: TGCAGTGCTAGAATGCGGGGGGGCTGGAATGAGCAGTTCTTC.

This sequence joins TRBV20-1 and TRBJ2-7; 8 bases line up with TRBD1. Trimming took 5 bases from V and 2 from J; bases not matched to a gene: 11. The CDR3 has 15 amino acids. The germline V gene encodes CDR1 DFQATT and CDR2 SNEGSKA (reference sequence). The CDR3 DNA reads TGCAGTGCTCCGGCCAGGGGGCTTAACCCCTACGAGCAGTACTTC. It translates to CSAPARGLNPYEQYF.

The chain recombines TRBV7-9 with TRBJ1-2; TRBD1 aligns across 11 bases. This CDR3 is 15 amino acids long. Losses at the gene ends were 5 bases for V and 2 bases for J; bases not matched to a gene: 4. Germline V CDR1 and CDR2: SEHNR, FQNEAQ (reference sequence). The CDR3 DNA follows: TGTGCCAGCAGCCCCGGACAGGGGGCAAACTATGGCTACACCTTC. This encodes CASSPGQGANYGYTF.

This clonotype came up once. The chain has TRBV20-1 and TRBJ2-3; D possibly corresponds to TRBD2 (7 bases). Germline values: CDR1 DFQATT, CDR2 SNEGSKA (reference sequence). V gave up 1 base and J gave up 10 bases, with 24 bases separating them. The length of the CDR3 is 16 residues. The CDR3 nucleotides read TGCAGTGCTAGAGTTAGGCAGGGGACTATGACCCTAGCGCAGTATTTT. This translates into CSARVRQGTMTLAQYF.

The V and J genes are TRBV10-2 and TRBJ2-1; D remains unclear. The CDR3 contains 15 residues. Per germline, CDR1 WSHSY and CDR2 SAAADI. Trimming pared 8 bases from V and 10 bases from J, leaving 24 bases between. The CDR3 sequence: CASSIGGPHLGEQFF. The DNA for the CDR3 is TGCGCCAGCTCCATTGGCGGACCGCACTTAGGAGAGCAGTTCTTC.

The rearrangement joins TRBV6-2 or TRBV6-3 to TRBJ2-1, with TRBD2 matching 8 bases. Trimming took 5 bases from V and 8 from J; bases not matched to a gene: 11. The CDR3 has 15 amino acids. Germline CDR1 is MNHEY and CDR2 is SVGEGT. In DNA, the CDR3 is TGTGCCAGCAGTCCCGGACCCGGGGGGGGTGATGAGCAGTTCTTC. Translating gives CASSPGPGGGDEQFF.

The chain joins TRBV20-1 to TRBJ2-1, with TRBD2 matching over 11 bases. This CDR3 is built from 16 residues. Germline V lookup: CDR1 DFQATT, CDR2 SNEGSKA (reference sequence). J lost 5 bases, V lost 0 bases, and 6 bases had no gene match. CDR3 sequence reads: CSARDRTSGPDNEQFF. The CDR3 DNA reads as TGCAGTGCTAGAGATCGGACTAGCGGGCCCGACAATGAGCAGTTCTTC.

V and J are TRBV7-9 and TRBJ2-5; 8 bases map to TRBD2. CDR1 SEHNR and CDR2 FQNEAQ come from the germline V gene (reference sequence). The CDR3 totals 14 residues. The trim removed 5 bases at V and 4 bases at J, leaving 6 bases unmatched. This CDR3 reads CASSPGTRRETQYF. For the CDR3, the DNA is TGTGCCAGCAGCCCCGGGACTAGGAGAGAGACCCAGTACTTC. Based on the CDR3 plus reference TRBV7-9 and TRBJ2-5, the full variable domain is DTGVSQNPRHKITKRGQNVTFRCDPISEHNRLYWYRQTLGQGPEFLTYFQNEAQLEKSRLLSDRFSAERPKGSFSTLEIQRTEQGDSAMYLCASSPGTRRETQYFGPGTRLLVL.

V gene TRBV29-1 combines with J gene TRBJ2-7, with TRBD2 matching over 12 bases. V shed 6 bases and J 6 bases; nucleotides not matched to a gene: 6. This CDR3 comprises 13 residues. Germline V gene lookup returns CDR1 SQVTM and CDR2 ANQGSEA. The CDR3 loop is CSVRTSGASEQYF. The CDR3 region has the DNA TGCAGCGTGCGGACTAGCGGGGCTAGCGAGCAGTACTTC.

The V call is TRBV27, the J call TRBJ2-7; D is perhaps TRBD2 (6 bases). Trimming took 4 bases from V and 0 from J, leaving 10 bases between them. Germline CDR1 MNHEY, CDR2 SMNVEV (reference sequence). The CDR3 covers 14 residues. The CDR3, as DNA: TGTGCCAGCAGTTCGGGACTCAGCTCCTACGAGCAGTACTTC. Protein: CASSSGLSSYEQYF.

This chain joins TRBV14 and TRBJ1-1; D is unresolved. This CDR3 contains 13 residues. The V gene lost 4 bases and the J gene lost 6 bases, with 12 bases spanning the gap. The germline V gene encodes CDR1 SGHDN and CDR2 FVKESK. The CDR3 DNA reads TGTGCCAGCAGCCCCTGGGGTGCCGCTGAAGCTTTCTTT. This codes for CASSPWGAAEAFF.

V is TRBV4-3 and J is TRBJ2-1; 9 positions agree with TRBD2. Germline V lookup: CDR1 LGHNA, CDR2 YSLEER. There are 16 residues in the CDR3. Unmatched junction bases numbered 10, after V lost 4 bases and J lost 6 bases. The CDR3 sequence is CASSPLPGLATNEQFF. CDR3 nucleotides: TGCGCCAGCAGCCCTCTACCGGGACTAGCAACCAATGAGCAGTTCTTC.

This chain joins TRBV29-1 and TRBJ1-2, with D perhaps matching TRBD1 (5 bases). The CDR3 totals 13 residues. With 1 base removed from V and 2 bases from J, the gap between germline ends came to 8 bases. Germline V gene lookup returns CDR1 SQVTM and CDR2 ANQGSEA. CDR3 DNA: TGCAGCGTTGAAGGACAGCAAAACTATGGCTACACCTTC. Residues: CSVEGQQNYGYTF.

The rearrangement joins TRBV18 to TRBJ2-7; 9 nucleotides line up with TRBD1. This CDR3 has 14 residues. Losses at the gene ends were 6 bases for V and 7 bases for J; bases not matched to a gene: 10. In germline, CDR1 is KGHSH, CDR2 LQKENI. The CDR3 protein is CASSTGTGIGEQYF. CDR3 DNA: TGTGCCAGCTCGACCGGGACAGGGATAGGGGAGCAGTACTTC.

This chain links TRBV6-2 or TRBV6-3 with TRBJ2-2; D is unresolved. Germline loops: CDR1 MNHEY, CDR2 SVGEGT. The ends were cut back, 5 bases at V and 7 bases at J, with 11 bases in the middle. The CDR3 is 13 amino acids. The CDR3 DNA is TGTGCCAGCAGTATAGGTGTTGGCGGGGAGCTGTTTTTT. Its protein is CASSIGVGGELFF.

A single count supports this clonotype. J is TRBJ1-1 and V is TRBV6-1, with D possibly TRBD1 on 5 matching bases. Germline loops: CDR1 MNHNS, CDR2 SASEGT. The CDR3 totals 13 residues. The ends were cut back, 6 bases at V and 4 bases at J, with 12 bases in the middle. In nucleotides, the CDR3 is TGTGCCAGCAGGACGACAGTGGGCACTGAAGCTTTCTTT. This sequence encodes CASRTTVGTEAFF.

The V call is TRBV30, the J call TRBJ2-3, with TRBD1 matching over 9 bases. There are 14 residues in the CDR3. V gave up 3 bases and J gave up 6 bases; unmatched junction bases: 7. CDR1 and CDR2 from the germline V gene are GTSNPN and SVGIG (reference sequence). CDR3: CAWSGTGWSDTQYF. In nucleotides, the CDR3 is TGTGCCTGGAGCGGGACAGGGTGGTCGGATACGCAGTATTTT.

The chain links TRBV19 to TRBJ2-1, with 9 bases matching TRBD2. This CDR3 contains 13 residues. With 8 bases clipped from V and 8 bases from J, the junction kept 7 bases outside the gene matches. CDR1 is LNHDA, CDR2 SQIVND, per germline (reference sequence). The CDR3 is CASGTSLFDEQFF. For the CDR3, the DNA is TGTGCCAGTGGGACTAGCTTGTTCGATGAGCAGTTCTTC.

This chain links TRBV2 with TRBJ2-7; D not certain. V was clipped by 2 bases and J by 4 bases, with 12 bases between them. CDR1 is SNHLY, CDR2 FYNNEI, per germline. The CDR3 is made up of 14 amino acids. The CDR3 nucleotides read TGTGCCAGCAGTGAACTGGGCAGCCGTTACGAGCAGTACTTC. Protein product: CASSELGSRYEQYF.

J is TRBJ2-3 and V is TRBV20-1; possible D gene TRBD2, 6 bases. Per germline, CDR1 DFQATT and CDR2 SNEGSKA (reference sequence). With 6 bases removed from V and 5 bases from J, the gap between germline ends came to 15 bases. The CDR3 consists of 13 residues. CDR3 DNA: TGCAGTGCCCCTGGCGCGGGGCAAGATACGCAGTATTTT. This gives the protein CSAPGAGQDTQYF.